The clone carrying this TCR beta chain turned up a few times. Its antigen is still unknown. This entry belongs to a study of T-cell reconstitution after alpha-beta-depleted transplantation in children. Study results and limitations: Newly produced T cells mostly accounted for T-cell counts and diversity one year post-transplant. At day 60, the high TCRbeta diversity found in some patients originated from recipient T cells and thymic progenitors that had survived. Reports say that about two months after transplant, the alpha-beta T cells came out of several hundred graft clones that had expanded.

The germline CDR1 and CDR2 sequences are MGHDK and SYGVNS. The trim removed 7 bases at V and 6 bases at J, leaving 13 bases unmatched. This CDR3 is 17 amino acids long. Preparation of the TCRbeta library involved a method that used unique molecular identifiers. One entry per CDR3 protein results from TCRdb running MiXCR on the PCR reads. This table holds 700,000 to 850,000 distinct CDR3 sequences, under 20% found once. This sequence joins TRBV25-1 and TRBJ2-7; 15 nucleotides match TRBD2. Sample: PBMCs, mostly from graft donor cells, taken 360 days after TCRalphabeta/CD19-depleted stem cell transplant. The TCR comes from a male patient younger than 18 who had a stem cell transplant for acute lymphoblastic leukemia, so the T cells may come from the graft donor. The CDR3 spells CASIVGRTSGRVGEQYF. In DNA, the CDR3 is TGTGCCAGCATCGTCGGTCGGACTAGCGGGAGGGTTGGCGAGCAGTACTTC.